The next 20 T cell receptor beta chains were all read from a single sample in a study of blood T cell repertoires in COVID-19. Sequencing used immunoSEQ multiplex PCR; TCRdb keeps in-frame clones, though not all of them. The repertoire includes some 110,000 clones, around 85% of them detected once, and 3.2% sits in the top ten. Sequenced material: peripheral blood. The source of these receptors is a woman of 80 years or more with COVID-19, enrolled during active disease.

The rearrangement joins TRBV29-1 to TRBJ2-7, with 7 nucleotides matching TRBD1. V lost 1 base, J lost 3 bases, and 6 bases stayed unmatched. The CDR3 sequence is 14 residues long. Germline loops: CDR1 SQVTM, CDR2 ANQGSEA. The CDR3: CSVEGGTAFYEQYF. The DNA for the CDR3 is TGCAGCGTTGAAGGAGGGACAGCGTTCTACGAGCAGTACTTC.

The chain recombines TRBV18 with TRBJ1-1, with a possible D match to TRBD1 (6 bases). Germline V gene lookup returns CDR1 KGHSH and CDR2 LQKENI. The CDR3 runs to 13 residues. Trimming shortened V by 4 bases and J by 7 bases, and 13 bases separated the two germline ends. CDR3 sequence reads: CASSQNRDIEAFF. The CDR3 DNA reads TGTGCCAGCTCACAGAACCGGGACATTGAAGCTTTCTTT.

The chain employs TRBV6-1 and TRBJ1-1, with D uncertain. V was pared by 2 bases and J by 5 bases, with 6 bases between. The CDR3 runs 12 residues. Germline CDR1 and CDR2: MNHNS and SASEGT. In DNA form, the CDR3 reads TGTGCCAGCAGTGAATGGCGGACTGAAGCTTTCTTT. Translating gives CASSEWRTEAFF.

This clone was detected only once. The chain employs TRBV3-1 (or the pseudogene TRBV3-2) and TRBJ2-7; D remains unclear. V lost 2 bases to trimming and J lost 6 bases, with 5 bases between them. The CDR3 runs to 11 residues. Per germline, CDR1 LGHDT and CDR2 YNNKEL (reference sequence). CDR3 amino acids: CASSQSSEQYF. The CDR3, as DNA: TGTGCCAGCAGCCAATCGTCCGAGCAGTACTTC.

The chain couples TRBV4-2 to TRBJ2-7, with 9 nucleotides matching TRBD1. The CDR3 covers 15 residues. Germline CDR1 LGHNA, CDR2 YNFKEQ. V shed 4 bases, J shed 3 bases, and the junction held 7 bases outside the gene matches. CDR3 sequence: CASSLRDREGYEQYF. The CDR3 coding sequence is TGTGCCAGCAGCCTCCGGGACAGGGAGGGCTACGAGCAGTACTTC.

V usage is TRBV28 and J usage is TRBJ2-5; 15 positions match TRBD2. CDR1 is MDHEN and CDR2 is SYDVKM in the germline V gene. After removal of 10 bases from V and 5 bases from J, the junction contained 8 bases not matched to a gene. This CDR3 contains 15 residues. Here the CDR3 DNA reads TGTGCCACCAGGACTAGCGGGAGGGCCAGGGAGACCCAGTACTTC. This translates into CATRTSGRARETQYF.

The V gene is TRBV11-3, the J gene TRBJ2-1; D unresolved. This CDR3 has 13 amino acids. Per germline, CDR1 SGHNT and CDR2 YENEEA. V lost 2 bases and J lost 3, with 5 bases in between. DNA of the CDR3: TGTGCCAGCAGCTTACAGGACTACAATGAGCAGTTCTTC. This gives the protein CASSLQDYNEQFF.

The chain recombines TRBV7-3 with TRBJ2-1; weak D call: TRBD2 (5 bases). The germline gives CDR1 SGHTA, CDR2 FQGTGA. Between the trimmed V and J ends, which lost 0 bases and 8 bases, there was a span of 17 bases. This CDR3 spans 16 amino acids. This CDR3 reads CASSLTGIASGDEQFF. CDR3 nucleotide sequence: TGTGCCAGCAGCTTAACCGGGATAGCTTCTGGCGATGAGCAGTTCTTC.

The chain joins TRBV14 to TRBJ2-1; 9 nucleotides agree with TRBD2. The junction had 9 bases not matched to a gene; V was cut back by 0 bases and J by 3 bases. Per the germline V gene, CDR1 is SGHDN and CDR2 is FVKESK. The CDR3 covers 18 residues. The CDR3 is CASSQDLLLAGNYNEQFF. The CDR3 DNA reads TGTGCCAGCAGCCAAGATCTCCTTCTAGCGGGAAACTACAATGAGCAGTTCTTC.

The chain has TRBV28 and TRBJ1-3; TRBD1 agrees at 10 bases. From germline, CDR1 is MDHEN and CDR2 SYDVKM. CDR3 length: 16 amino acids. V shed 4 bases, J shed 7 bases, and the junction held 10 bases outside the gene matches. CDR3 loop: CASSSSGTGDFNTIYF. For the CDR3, the DNA is TGTGCCAGCAGTTCGTCCGGGACAGGGGATTTCAACACCATATATTTT.

This chain links TRBV9 with TRBJ2-5; 13 bases match TRBD2. Germline-derived CDR1 and CDR2 are SGDLS and YYNGEE. The CDR3 length is 16 residues. The V gene end was trimmed by 1 base and the J gene end by 3 bases; junction bases not matched to a gene: 3. The CDR3 sequence: CASSVTSGGGKETQYF. The CDR3 nucleotides are TGTGCCAGCAGCGTAACTAGCGGGGGGGGCAAAGAGACCCAGTACTTC.

The chain combines TRBV15 with TRBJ1-2; 7 bases are shared with TRBD1. V shed 1 base, J shed 6 bases, and the junction held 8 bases outside the gene matches. Germline V gene data show CDR1 as LNHNV and CDR2 as YYDKDF (reference sequence). CDR3 length equals 15 residues. The CDR3 sequence is CATSRGRGAEDGYTF. The CDR3 coding sequence is TGTGCCACCAGCAGAGGCAGGGGGGCCGAGGATGGCTACACCTTC.

The chain joins TRBV5-1 to TRBJ2-3; D may be TRBD2 (5 bases). CDR3 length equals 15 residues. V shed 0 bases and J shed 1 base, with 9 bases lying between them. Germline V gene data show CDR1 as SGHRS and CDR2 as YFSETQ. CDR3 sequence reads: CASSLGRARTDTQYF. The CDR3 coding sequence is TGCGCCAGCAGCTTGGGGCGGGCCCGCACAGATACGCAGTATTTT.

V usage is TRBV6-5 and J usage is TRBJ1-2; D may be TRBD1 (5 bases). Germline-derived CDR1 and CDR2 are MNHEY and SVGAGI. This CDR3 is built from 13 residues. V lost 6 bases, J lost 1 base, and 9 bases lay in between. Here the CDR3 DNA reads TGTGCCAGCAGAGACAGCAATAACTATGGCTACACCTTC. Amino acid sequence: CASRDSNNYGYTF.

The rearrangement uses TRBV19 and TRBJ1-5, with 9 bases aligning to TRBD1. CDR1 is LNHDA and CDR2 is SQIVND in the germline V gene (reference sequence). This CDR3 is 16 amino acids long. With V trimmed by 4 bases and J by 1 base, 5 bases remained unmatched. Here the CDR3 DNA reads TGTGCCAGTAGTAGGGACAGGGCCGGGAGCAATCAGCCCCAGCATTTT. Its protein product is CASSRDRAGSNQPQHF. Supplemented by reference TRBV19 and TRBJ1-5, the full variable domain reads DGGITQSPKYLFRKEGQNVTLSCEQNLNHDAMYWYRQDPGQGLRLIYYSQIVNDFQKGDIAEGYSVSREKKESFPLTVTSAQKNPTAFYLCASSRDRAGSNQPQHFGDGTRLSIL.

The chain joins TRBV4-2 to TRBJ1-6; a weak D match, TRBD1 (5 bases). The CDR3 is made up of 16 amino acids. Germline CDR1 reads LGHNA; CDR2 reads YNFKEQ. Deletions cut 5 bases from V and 0 bases from J, with 11 bases between. Written as DNA, the CDR3 is TGTGCCAGCAGCGGACAACTTAGCTCCTATAATTCACCCCTCCACTTT. It specifies CASSGQLSSYNSPLHF.

The chain employs TRBV10-3 and TRBJ2-1, with 11 bases lining up with TRBD1. Germline trimming cut 0 bases from V and 6 bases from J; bases unmatched to any gene: 1. Germline CDR1 and CDR2: ENHRY and SYGVKD. The CDR3 runs 15 residues. The CDR3 loop is CAISESGTGGNEQFF. CDR3 bases: TGTGCCATCAGTGAGTCAGGGACAGGGGGCAATGAGCAGTTCTTC.

V gene TRBV6-2 or TRBV6-3 combines with J gene TRBJ2-5, with 11 bases lining up with TRBD1. J gave up 4 bases and V 5 bases, and 9 bases lay outside the gene matches. This CDR3 is built from 16 residues. In germline, CDR1 is MNHEY, CDR2 SVGEGT. In DNA form, the CDR3 reads TGTGCCAGCAGTGTTCCGGGACAGGGGGTTGGAGAGACCCAGTACTTC. It specifies CASSVPGQGVGETQYF.

V usage is TRBV15 and J usage is TRBJ2-2, with 9 bases aligning to TRBD2. V was pared by 3 bases and J by 5 bases, with 7 bases of the junction left unmatched. This CDR3 spans 16 amino acids. Germline V lookup: CDR1 LNHNV, CDR2 YYDKDF (reference sequence). CDR3 protein: CATSSSRLAGTGELFF. The CDR3 DNA reads TGTGCCACCAGCAGCTCAAGGCTAGCGGGAACCGGGGAGCTGTTTTTT. Drawing the rest from reference TRBV15 and TRBJ2-2, the complete variable domain is DAMVIQNPRYQVTQFGKPVTLSCSQTLNHNVMYWYQQKSSQAPKLLFHYYDKDFNNEADTPDNFQSRRPNTSFCFLDIRSPGLGDTAMYLCATSSSRLAGTGELFFGEGSRLTVL.

This chain uses TRBV18 with TRBJ1-6; 11 nucleotides agree with TRBD1. The CDR3 runs to 18 residues. Germline values: CDR1 KGHSH, CDR2 LQKENI. V lost 5 bases, J lost 1 base, and 7 bases stayed unmatched. CDR3 DNA: TGTGCCAGCTCAGCCGGGACAGGGGGGAGGTCCTATAATTCACCCCTCCACTTT. Its translation: CASSAGTGGRSYNSPLHF. The full variable domain, in which reference TRBV18 and TRBJ1-6 provide the parts outside the CDR3, is NAGVMQNPRHLVRRRGQEARLRCSPMKGHSHVYWYRQLPEEGLKFMVYLQKENIIDESGMPKERFSAEFPKEGPSILRIQQVVRGDSAAYFCASSAGTGGRSYNSPLHFGNGTRLTVT.